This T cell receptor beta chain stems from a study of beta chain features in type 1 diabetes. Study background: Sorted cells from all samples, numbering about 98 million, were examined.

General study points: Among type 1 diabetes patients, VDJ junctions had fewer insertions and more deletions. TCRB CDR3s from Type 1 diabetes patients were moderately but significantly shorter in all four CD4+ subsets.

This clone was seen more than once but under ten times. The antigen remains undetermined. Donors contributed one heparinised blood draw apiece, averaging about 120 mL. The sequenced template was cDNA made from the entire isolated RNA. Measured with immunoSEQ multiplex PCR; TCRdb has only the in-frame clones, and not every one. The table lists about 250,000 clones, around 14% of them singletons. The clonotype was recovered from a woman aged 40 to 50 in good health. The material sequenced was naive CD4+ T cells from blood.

The CDR3 region is CASSVSGGSYEQYF. CDR3 sequence (DNA): TGTGCCAGCAGCGTAAGTGGGGGGTCCTACGAGCAGTACTTC. The chain employs TRBV9 and TRBJ2-7, with a weak D call TRBD2 (6 bases). CDR1 and CDR2 (germline): SGDLS, YYNGEE. The CDR3 consists of 14 residues. With 1 base removed from V and 1 base from J, the gap between germline ends came to 9 bases.